This T cell receptor (beta chain) was documented in a study of T cell repertoires in cytomegalovirus infection. Background on the study: The public TCR beta signatures pointed to both CMV infection and matching HLA type.

Study outcomes and limitations: Of the TCR beta families, the public ones yielded a cumulative frequency that identified carriers of CMV plus the relevant HLA. Clonotype analysis showed dominance of the ex vivo response by HLA-C-restricted CMV-specific TCR beta clonotypes.

TCRdb itself ran the reads through MiXCR, one entry per CDR3 protein. This table has about 260,000 distinct CDR3 sequences, approximately 9.2% appearing once. Details on this clonotype: The antigen is not known. The germline gene is not matched at one end of the junction; a read error may be the cause.

The CDR3 length is 15 residues. The germline CDR1 and CDR2 sequences are MNHEY and SVGEGT. The chain carries TRBV6-2 or TRBV6-3 and TRBJ2-2; 10 bases are a match to TRBD2. The origin of this receptor is a human donor in good health (CMV status not recorded). Some clones in this sample may be carry-over from other donors' samples. The sequenced material came from PBMCs. CDR3 sequence reads: CASSSKREGTGELVF. The CDR3 region has the DNA TGTGCCAGCAGTTCTAAGCGGGAGGGTACCGGGGAGCTGGTTTTT.